The 18 T cell receptor beta chains reported below all come from one sample, sequenced in a study of blood T cell repertoires in COVID-19. Using immunoSEQ multiplex PCR, the repertoire was profiled, and TCRdb retains in-frame clones only, with some absent. The sample has about 47,000 clones; about 85% are singletons. The sequencing input was peripheral blood. These receptors all come from a man aged 70-80 years with active COVID-19.

The sample holds one count of this clone. The gene calls are TRBV7-2 and TRBJ2-1; TRBD1 matches at 8 bases. V was pared by 5 bases and J by 3 bases, with 6 bases of the junction left unmatched. This CDR3 is 15 amino acids long. The germline CDR1 and CDR2 sequences are SGHTA and FQGNSA. The CDR3 region is CASSVDRGNYNEQFF. In nucleotides, the CDR3 is TGTGCCAGCAGCGTCGACAGGGGAAACTACAATGAGCAGTTCTTC. Drawing the rest from reference TRBV7-2 and TRBJ2-1, the complete variable domain is GAGVSQSPSNKVTEKGKDVELRCDPISGHTALYWYRQSLGQGLEFLIYFQGNSAPDKSGLPSDRFSAERTGGSVSTLTIQRTQQEDSAVYLCASSVDRGNYNEQFFGPGTRLTVL.

V and J are TRBV7-9 and TRBJ2-7; weak D call: TRBD1 (6 bases). Germline V CDR1 and CDR2: SEHNR, FQNEAQ (reference sequence). Trimming pared 8 bases from V and 6 bases from J, leaving 23 bases between. This CDR3 has 15 amino acids. CDR3 DNA sequence: TGTGCCAGCGTCTCCACCGGACAGCAGAGTATCGAGCAGTACTTC. Amino acid sequence: CASVSTGQQSIEQYF.

The chain couples TRBV5-1 to TRBJ2-1; TRBD2 matches 12 bases. Germline lookup yields CDR1 SGHRS and CDR2 YFSETQ. The CDR3 covers 18 residues. V was pared by 1 base and J by 5 bases, with 10 bases of the junction left unmatched. DNA of the CDR3: TGCGCCAGCAGCTTGAATGGACTAGCGGGACTAGCCCACAATGAGCAGTTCTTC. Its protein product is CASSLNGLAGLAHNEQFF.

The J gene is TRBJ1-5, the V gene TRBV6-5; D not certain. CDR3 size: 13 residues. The germline V gene encodes CDR1 MNHEY and CDR2 SVGAGI. The ends were cut back, 2 bases at V and 7 bases at J, with 9 bases in the middle. For the CDR3, the DNA is TGTGCCAGCAGTTACGGGAGCAGCCAGCCCCAGCATTTT. Protein sequence: CASSYGSSQPQHF.

The V and J genes are TRBV3-1 (or the pseudogene TRBV3-2) and TRBJ1-1; 7 bases are shared with TRBD1. Germline trimming cut 4 bases from V and 4 bases from J; bases unmatched to any gene: 6. The CDR3 extends over 14 amino acids. In germline, CDR1 is LGHDT, CDR2 YNNKEL (reference sequence). The chain's CDR3 is CASSLRGGPTEAFF. The CDR3 coding sequence is TGTGCCAGCAGCCTCAGAGGGGGCCCCACTGAAGCTTTCTTT.

CDR3 in amino acids: CASSDREDNSPLHF. DNA for the CDR3: TGTGCCAGCAGTGACCGGGAAGATAATTCACCCCTCCACTTT. The rearrangement joins TRBV6-1 to TRBJ1-6; D gene unclear. Trimming shortened V by 3 bases and J by 5 bases, and 8 bases separated the two germline ends. The CDR3 has 14 residues. CDR1 MNHNS and CDR2 SASEGT come from the germline V gene.

The chain joins TRBV3-1 (or the pseudogene TRBV3-2) to TRBJ2-4, with 7 positions matching TRBD2. V lost 5 bases to trimming and J lost 7 bases; unmatched junction nucleotides: 8. The CDR3 loop spans 14 amino acids. Germline lookup yields CDR1 LGHDT and CDR2 YNNKEL (reference sequence). CDR3 DNA sequence: TGTGCCAGCAGCTCCCTTATGGGGGGGAACATTCAGTACTTC. Protein: CASSSLMGGNIQYF.

The chain is built from TRBV20-1 and TRBJ1-2, with D unclear. Germline loops: CDR1 DFQATT, CDR2 SNEGSKA (reference sequence). CDR3 length equals 11 residues. V lost 7 bases and J 6 bases, leaving 12 bases between the germline ends. The CDR3 is CSVRVPDGYTF. The CDR3 bases are TGCAGTGTCCGTGTACCAGATGGCTACACCTTC.

This chain connects TRBV4-1 to TRBJ1-2; no reliable D call. V was cut by 4 bases and J by 4 bases, with 19 bases left in between. The germline CDR1 and CDR2 sequences are MGHRA and YSYEKL. This CDR3 has 16 amino acids. In nucleotides, the CDR3 is TGCGCCAGCAGCCGTGCCGGCGGAAGAACTTTCTATGGCTACACCTTC. Residues: CASSRAGGRTFYGYTF.

This CDR3 is CASSAGGVPYNEQFF. The CDR3 region has the DNA TGTGCCAGCAGTGCTGGGGGGGTTCCCTACAATGAGCAGTTCTTC. The chain couples TRBV7-8 to TRBJ2-1, with 7 bases identical to TRBD2. V dropped 6 bases and J dropped 2; count of bases not matched to a gene: 7. CDR1 SGHVS and CDR2 FQNEAQ come from the germline V gene. This CDR3 spans 15 amino acids.

V usage is TRBV28 and J usage is TRBJ2-3; 8 positions agree with TRBD2. Germline lookup yields CDR1 MDHEN and CDR2 SYDVKM. After removal of 3 bases from V and 1 base from J, the junction contained 3 bases not matched to a gene. This CDR3 is built from 15 residues. The CDR3 nucleotides are TGTGCCAGCAGTTTCGGGCGGGGGGGCACAGATACGCAGTATTTT. Translated, it gives CASSFGRGGTDTQYF.

The rearrangement links TRBV4-1 to TRBJ1-1; no definite D call. The V gene lost 1 base and the J gene lost 0 bases, with 9 bases spanning the gap. The CDR3 consists of 15 residues. Germline loops: CDR1 MGHRA, CDR2 YSYEKL. CDR3 sequence reads: CASSQGTSLNTEAFF. CDR3 coding DNA: TGCGCCAGCAGCCAAGGGACTAGTTTGAACACTGAAGCTTTCTTT.

The chain couples TRBV4-3 to TRBJ2-2, with 9 bases identical to TRBD2. V dropped 2 bases and J dropped 5; count of bases not matched to a gene: 3. The germline CDR1 and CDR2 sequences are LGHNA and YSLEER. There are 15 residues in the CDR3. The CDR3, as DNA: TGCGCCAGCAGCCAAAGCGGGGGGCCGACCGGGGAGCTGTTTTTT. Protein: CASSQSGGPTGELFF.

This chain uses TRBV2 with TRBJ2-2; 7 bases align to TRBD2. The V and J ends lost 4 bases and 9 bases, in that order; junction bases with no gene match: 14. Looked up from germline, CDR1 is SNHLY and CDR2 is FYNNEI. The CDR3 is 16 residues long. Written as DNA, the CDR3 is TGTGCCAGCAGTGGGGACTACAACCCGCGTGGTAGGGAGCTGTTTTTT. Protein product: CASSGDYNPRGRELFF.

The chain recombines TRBV2 with TRBJ2-5; 13 bases line up with TRBD2. V dropped 5 bases and J dropped 2; count of bases not matched to a gene: 2. Germline V lookup: CDR1 SNHLY, CDR2 FYNNEI. The CDR3 runs 15 residues. The CDR3 coding sequence is TGTGCCAGCAGTATACTAGCGGGGGGGCAAGAGACCCAGTACTTC. Translation gives CASSILAGGQETQYF.

The chain links TRBV5-4 to TRBJ2-5, with 16 nucleotides matching TRBD2. The V gene end was trimmed by 4 bases and the J gene end by 3 bases; junction bases not matched to a gene: 6. CDR3 length: 17 amino acids. CDR1 is SGHNT, CDR2 YYREEE, per germline (reference sequence). The chain's CDR3 is CASSLGTSGGGKETQYF. The CDR3 coding sequence is TGTGCCAGCAGCCTAGGGACTAGCGGGGGGGGGAAAGAGACCCAGTACTTC.

This clone was seen just once. The CDR3 bases are TGCGCCAGCAGCCAAGATCGACTAGCGGGGGACGATACGCAGTATTTT. The encoded protein is CASSQDRLAGDDTQYF. The chain uses TRBV4-3 and TRBJ2-3, with 12 bases fitting TRBD2. This CDR3 has 16 amino acids. J was trimmed by 6 bases and V by 0 bases; bases with no gene match: 4. Germline V gives CDR1 LGHNA, CDR2 YSLEER.

This clone was found a few times. The rearrangement links TRBV10-3 to TRBJ1-5; tentative D call: TRBD1 (5 bases). Germline-derived CDR1 and CDR2 are ENHRY and SYGVKD. This CDR3 is built from 15 residues. Trimming pared 4 bases from V and 0 bases from J, leaving 10 bases between. The CDR3 loop is CAISAGTHSNQPQHF. Written as DNA, the CDR3 is TGTGCCATCAGTGCCGGGACTCATAGCAATCAGCCCCAGCATTTT.